This section outlines one T cell receptor beta chain sequence together with its context. The data derive from a study of T cell responses to AZD1222 COVID-19 vaccine. Here immunoSEQ multiplex PCR was the method, and the copy in TCRdb shows in-frame clones only, minus some. This sample has about 100,000 clones, with approximately 96% found just once. The CDR3 extends over 16 amino acids. Germline V gene sequence: CDR1 SGHAT, CDR2 FQNNGV. Trimming cost V 5 bases and J 3 bases; bases outside gene matches: 11. The sequence was obtained from an adult in good health. The specimen was peripheral blood, collected on day 0 of AZD1222 vaccination. V gene TRBV11-2 combines with J gene TRBJ2-7; 9 bases match TRBD1. CDR3 sequence (DNA): TGTGCCAGCAGCGCCGTAGGGGGACAGGGTTACTACGAGCAGTACTTC. Its protein is CASSAVGGQGYYEQYF.